This passage covers 24 T cell receptor beta chains from one sample sequenced in a study of somatic mutations in cytotoxic T cells in rheumatoid arthritis. TCRdb's copy holds only in-frame clones and misses some; the assay was immunoSEQ multiplex PCR. The sample lists fewer than 9,000 clones, approximately 65% seen once, with around 25% in the top ten. Sequenced sample: CD8+ T cells sorted from blood. These receptors were obtained from a middle-aged woman in good health.

This clone was seen a single time. The J gene is TRBJ1-6, the V gene TRBV7-9; 8 nucleotides line up with TRBD1. The V segment lost 8 bases and the J segment 3 bases; nucleotides outside the gene matches: 0. Germline CDR1 and CDR2: SEHNR and FQNEAQ (reference sequence). This CDR3 region has 13 residues. The CDR3 DNA is TGTGCCAGCGGACAGGGCTATAATTCACCCCTCCACTTT. Translation gives CASGQGYNSPLHF.

This chain links TRBV6-5 with TRBJ2-1; no reliable D call. The CDR3 sequence is 13 residues long. Trimming left V 2 bases short and J 6 bases short, with 8 bases between. The V gene's germline CDR1 is MNHEY and CDR2 SVGAGI. The CDR3 coding sequence is TGTGCCAGCAGTTACCTTCGTCTCAATGAGCAGTTCTTC. Encoded protein: CASSYLRLNEQFF.

The CDR3 spells CASSNAGFNGYTF. The CDR3 DNA sequence: TGTGCCAGCAGTAATGCAGGGTTTAATGGCTACACCTTC. The V and J genes are TRBV2 and TRBJ1-2; D is possibly TRBD1 (5 bases). CDR1 SNHLY and CDR2 FYNNEI come from the germline V gene. Trimming took 5 bases from V and 6 from J, leaving 13 bases between them. The length of the CDR3 is 13 residues.

V usage is TRBV5-4 and J usage is TRBJ1-1; possibly TRBD1 for D (5 bases). This CDR3 spans 13 amino acids. V was trimmed by 4 bases and J by 8 bases, leaving 15 bases between them. CDR1 SGHNT and CDR2 YYREEE come from the germline V gene (reference sequence). CDR3 protein: CASSPKVGREAFF. As DNA, the CDR3 is TGTGCCAGCAGCCCTAAAGTGGGGCGGGAAGCTTTCTTT.

The chain recombines TRBV6-6 with TRBJ2-7; D might be TRBD1 or TRBD2, each matching 6 bases. The length of the CDR3 is 15 residues. Trimming took 4 bases from V and 2 from J, leaving 15 bases between them. Germline CDR1 reads MNHNY; CDR2 reads SVGAGI (reference sequence). Here the CDR3 reads CASSWVTGGTYEQYF. The CDR3 region has the DNA TGTGCCAGCAGTTGGGTGACCGGGGGCACCTACGAGCAGTACTTC.

The chain combines TRBV5-6 with TRBJ2-1, with D perhaps TRBD2 (5 bases). This CDR3 region has 15 residues. From germline, CDR1 is SGHDT and CDR2 YYEEEE. Trimming left V 0 bases short and J 2 bases short, with 9 bases between. The CDR3 coding sequence is TGTGCCAGCAGCTTGGAGGTGGGAGCCTACAATGAGCAGTTCTTC. Translated: CASSLEVGAYNEQFF.

V usage is TRBV13 and J usage is TRBJ2-7; TRBD1 agrees at 10 bases. CDR1 is PRHDT and CDR2 is FYEKMQ in the germline V gene (reference sequence). V dropped 4 bases and J dropped 0; count of bases not matched to a gene: 6. The CDR3 extends over 16 amino acids. CDR3 sequence (DNA): TGTGCCAGCAGCTGGGGACAGGGGACGAACTCCTACGAGCAGTACTTC. The encoded protein is CASSWGQGTNSYEQYF.

The gene calls are TRBV6-6 and TRBJ2-5; 9 bases fit TRBD2. This CDR3 region has 16 residues. V lost 2 bases to trimming and J lost 2 bases; unmatched junction nucleotides: 6. Germline values: CDR1 MNHNY, CDR2 SVGAGI (reference sequence). CDR3 nucleotides: TGTGCCAGCAGTTACGTTGCGGGACTAGCTCAAGAGACCCAGTACTTC. Its translation: CASSYVAGLAQETQYF.

The chain employs TRBV7-9 and TRBJ1-2; D ambiguous. CDR1 SEHNR and CDR2 FQNEAQ come from the germline V gene (reference sequence). The V end was cut by 3 bases, the J end by 8 bases, with 10 bases between. CDR3 size: 12 residues. For the CDR3, the DNA is TGTGCCAGCAGCTTTGAGGCTATGGGCTACACCTTC. Translated: CASSFEAMGYTF.

The chain couples TRBV28 to TRBJ2-6, with 7 bases identical to TRBD2. CDR3 length: 17 amino acids. The V gene's germline CDR1 is MDHEN and CDR2 SYDVKM. With V trimmed by 6 bases and J by 0 bases, 8 bases remained unmatched. The CDR3, as DNA: TGTGCCAGCAGGAAGACTAGCTACAGCTCTGGGGCCAACGTCCTGACTTTC. Protein: CASRKTSYSSGANVLTF.

This clone turned up a few times. This chain links TRBV27 with TRBJ2-3, with unresolved D. Trimming shortened V by 5 bases and J by 4 bases, and 4 bases separated the two germline ends. Germline CDR1 and CDR2: MNHEY and SMNVEV (reference sequence). This CDR3 region has 11 residues. CDR3 sequence: CASSTPDTQYF. DNA for the CDR3: TGTGCCAGCAGTACACCAGATACGCAGTATTTT.

This clone occurred a few times. The V gene is TRBV7-8, the J gene TRBJ2-3, with D maybe TRBD2 (6 bases). Trimming pared 0 bases from V and 6 bases from J, leaving 10 bases between. The CDR3 has 14 residues. The germline V gene encodes CDR1 SGHVS and CDR2 FQNEAQ. CDR3 DNA: TGTGCCAGCAGCTTAGCCAGGGAGGTCGATACGCAGTATTTT. This translates into CASSLAREVDTQYF.

The V call is TRBV6-1, the J call TRBJ2-2, with a possible D match to TRBD1 (6 bases). This CDR3 is 13 amino acids long. Germline values: CDR1 MNHNS, CDR2 SASEGT. V was cut by 10 bases and J by 2 bases, with 11 bases left in between. In DNA form, the CDR3 reads TGTGCCATTTACAGGGTAAACACCGGGGAGCTGTTTTTT. This translates into CAIYRVNTGELFF.

The chain uses TRBV28 and TRBJ1-5; TRBD1 matches 7 bases. The length of the CDR3 is 14 residues. J was trimmed by 5 bases and V by 2 bases; bases with no gene match: 3. Germline assignment: CDR1 MDHEN and CDR2 SYDVKM. The CDR3 DNA reads as TGTGCCAGCAGTTTAGTAACAGGGGATCAGCCCCAGCATTTT. Translation: CASSLVTGDQPQHF. Full variable domain (missing parts from reference TRBV28 and TRBJ1-5): DVKVTQSSRYLVKRTGEKVFLECVQDMDHENMFWYRQDPGLGLRLIYFSYDVKMKEKGDIPEGYSVSREKKERFSLILESASTNQTSMYLCASSLVTGDQPQHFGDGTRLSIL.

This clone was counted only a few times. The CDR3 protein is CASSLMGLAGGQPSTDTQYF. DNA of the CDR3: TGCGCCAGCAGCTTGATGGGACTAGCGGGAGGACAGCCTAGCACAGATACGCAGTATTTT. The chain couples TRBV5-1 to TRBJ2-3, with 15 bases matching TRBD2. Germline CDR1 and CDR2: SGHRS and YFSETQ. V shed 1 base and J 0 bases; nucleotides not matched to a gene: 9. This CDR3 contains 20 residues.

This clone was detected once. This sequence joins TRBV10-1 and TRBJ2-7; D gene ambiguous. Germline CDR1 WNHNN, CDR2 SYGVQD (reference sequence). This CDR3 is built from 14 residues. Deletions cut 3 bases from V and 6 bases from J, with 15 bases between. CDR3 coding DNA: TGCGCCAGCAGTGAACTTGCAGGAAAAGGCGAGCAGTACTTC. It translates to CASSELAGKGEQYF.

This clone has only a few counts. The chain employs TRBV11-1 and TRBJ2-2; 8 bases map to TRBD2. This CDR3 has 15 amino acids. Germline V gives CDR1 SGHAT, CDR2 FQDESV (reference sequence). Unmatched junction bases numbered 5, after V lost 3 bases and J lost 5 bases. The CDR3 region is CASSLVTSVTGELFF. CDR3 nucleotide sequence: TGTGCCAGCAGCTTGGTGACTAGCGTTACCGGGGAGCTGTTTTTT. Supplemented by reference TRBV11-1 and TRBJ2-2, the full variable domain reads EAEVAQSPRYKITEKSQAVAFWCDPISGHATLYWYRQILGQGPELLVQFQDESVVDDSQLPKDRFSAERLKGVDSTLKIQPAELGDSAMYLCASSLVTSVTGELFFGEGSRLTVL.

The V and J genes are TRBV7-6 and TRBJ2-1; 12 nucleotides line up with TRBD2. The V segment lost 1 base and the J segment 8 bases; nucleotides outside the gene matches: 12. CDR1 is SGHVS, CDR2 FNYEAQ, per germline. The CDR3 runs 18 residues. The CDR3 loop is CASSLGSWTSGNKYEQFF. The CDR3, as DNA: TGTGCCAGCAGCTTAGGTAGTTGGACTAGCGGGAATAAGTATGAGCAGTTCTTC.

The chain links TRBV7-6 to TRBJ2-7; weak D call: TRBD1 (5 bases). V was clipped by 5 bases and J by 3 bases, with 20 bases between them. The CDR3 is made up of 16 amino acids. Germline lookup yields CDR1 SGHVS and CDR2 FNYEAQ. The CDR3 DNA follows: TGTGCCAGCAGCAAGGGGTTCCCCCCAGAAGACTACGAGCAGTACTTC. It codes for CASSKGFPPEDYEQYF.

V gene TRBV28 combines with J gene TRBJ2-6, with 9 bases aligning to TRBD2. In germline, CDR1 is MDHEN, CDR2 SYDVKM. V was clipped by 10 bases and J by 0 bases; unmatched bases: 16. The CDR3 runs to 19 residues. The CDR3 loop is CAISGRRSSLSSGANVLTF. In DNA form, the CDR3 reads TGTGCCATAAGCGGGAGGAGATCATCTCTTAGCTCTGGGGCCAACGTCCTGACTTTC.

The rearrangement uses TRBV11-3 and TRBJ2-3; D gene unclear. Germline V gives CDR1 SGHNT, CDR2 YENEEA. There are 16 residues in the CDR3. Trimming stripped 5 bases from V and 3 bases from J, with 18 bases between. CDR3 residues: CASSLPVYSQTDTQYF. The CDR3, as DNA: TGTGCCAGCAGCCTCCCGGTGTACAGTCAAACAGATACGCAGTATTTT.

This clone has a handful of counts. This rearrangement joins TRBV6-1 to TRBJ2-7; D is unresolved. The germline V and J ends were trimmed by 4 bases and 7 bases, with 11 bases remaining between them. CDR1 is MNHNS, CDR2 SASEGT, per germline. The CDR3 runs 12 residues. Written as DNA, the CDR3 is TGTGCCAGCAGTGTTGACTCTTGGGAGCAGTACTTC. Its translation is CASSVDSWEQYF.

This clone was found a few times. The V gene is TRBV28, the J gene TRBJ2-7, with TRBD1 as a possible D gene (6 bases). This CDR3 has 14 residues. The V gene lost 3 bases and the J gene lost 2 bases, with 11 bases spanning the gap. Germline V CDR1 and CDR2: MDHEN, SYDVKM. CDR3 sequence (DNA): TGTGCCAGCAGTTTCGTAGGGGGAACCTACGAGCAGTACTTC. Its translation is CASSFVGGTYEQYF.

CDR3 sequence reads: CASSQDQLGSSYNEQFF. CDR3 DNA: TGCGCCAGCAGCCAAGATCAGCTGGGAAGCTCCTACAATGAGCAGTTCTTC. The V gene is TRBV4-1, the J gene TRBJ2-1; D unresolved. The CDR3 has 17 amino acids. Trimming shortened V by 0 bases and J by 0 bases, and 12 bases separated the two germline ends. Per germline, CDR1 MGHRA and CDR2 YSYEKL.